What follows describes a single T cell receptor (beta chain). Other DNA sequences of this sample code for an identical CDR3. These data originate in a study of shared clonotypes between healthy human individuals. As for the study in general: Donors had three CD4 naive, three CD4 memory, two CD8 naive and one CD8 memory plate apiece.

Libraries were prepared by immunoSEQ multiplex PCR; TCRdb keeps only in-frame clonotypes and omits some of them. This sample has some 2.3 million clones, with approximately 93% found just once. The CDR3 runs to 15 residues. Germline CDR1 LNHNV, CDR2 YYDKDF (reference sequence). Deletions cut 0 bases from V and 2 bases from J, with 8 bases between. This TCR was recovered from a man aged 18 to 30 in good health. Some clones in this sample may be carry-over from other donors' samples. Sequenced: naive CD4+ T cells from PBMCs. Subset reported: CD45RA+ positively selected. This chain uses TRBV15 with TRBJ1-5, with D unclear. CDR3 DNA: TGTGCCACCAGCAGAGATTGGAGGGGCAATCAGCCCCAGCATTTT. Translating it yields CATSRDWRGNQPQHF.